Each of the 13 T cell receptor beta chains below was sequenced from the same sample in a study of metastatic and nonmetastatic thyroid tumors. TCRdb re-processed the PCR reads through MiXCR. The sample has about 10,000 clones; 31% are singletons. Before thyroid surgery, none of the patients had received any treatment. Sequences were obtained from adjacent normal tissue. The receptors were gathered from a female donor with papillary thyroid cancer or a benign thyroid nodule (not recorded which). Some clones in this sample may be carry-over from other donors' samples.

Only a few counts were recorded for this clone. The CDR3 DNA reads as TGCAGTGCTAGTAAGGGATTTCCGGGACTAGCGGGAGGAGACGAGCAGTACTTC. Translating it yields CSASKGFPGLAGGDEQYF. The rearrangement joins TRBV20-1 to TRBJ2-7; TRBD2 agrees at 15 bases. CDR3 size: 18 residues. Germline V gives CDR1 DFQATT, CDR2 SNEGSKA (reference sequence). V trimming: 3 bases; J trimming: 5 bases; junction bases outside the gene matches: 14.

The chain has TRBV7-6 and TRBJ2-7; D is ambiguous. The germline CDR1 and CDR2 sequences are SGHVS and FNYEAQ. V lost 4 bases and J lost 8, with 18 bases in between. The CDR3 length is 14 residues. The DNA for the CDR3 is TGTGCCAGCAGCTCCTCTTCGGTTGCCAGCCAGCAGTACTTC. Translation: CASSSSSVASQQYF.

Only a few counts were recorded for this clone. CDR3 nucleotides: TGTGCCATCAGGGACAGGGGCAGTGCCTACGAGCAGTACTTC. The encoded protein is CAIRDRGSAYEQYF. The J gene is TRBJ2-7, the V gene TRBV10-3, with 9 bases identical to TRBD1. Unmatched junction bases numbered 5, after V lost 6 bases and J lost 2 bases. The CDR3 consists of 14 residues. Per the germline V gene, CDR1 is ENHRY and CDR2 is SYGVKD.

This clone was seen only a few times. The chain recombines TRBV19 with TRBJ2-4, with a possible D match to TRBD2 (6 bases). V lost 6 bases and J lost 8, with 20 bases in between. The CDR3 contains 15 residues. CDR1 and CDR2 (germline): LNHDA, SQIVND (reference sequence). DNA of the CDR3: TGTGCCAGTAGCCTCGCGGGGAGAGGGTGGGACATTCAGTACTTC. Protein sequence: CASSLAGRGWDIQYF.

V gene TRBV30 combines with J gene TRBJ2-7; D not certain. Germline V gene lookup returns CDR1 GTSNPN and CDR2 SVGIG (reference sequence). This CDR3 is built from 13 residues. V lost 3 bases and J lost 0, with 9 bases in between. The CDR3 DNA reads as TGTGCCTGGAGGAGTACGAGCTCCTACGAGCAGTACTTC. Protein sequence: CAWRSTSSYEQYF.

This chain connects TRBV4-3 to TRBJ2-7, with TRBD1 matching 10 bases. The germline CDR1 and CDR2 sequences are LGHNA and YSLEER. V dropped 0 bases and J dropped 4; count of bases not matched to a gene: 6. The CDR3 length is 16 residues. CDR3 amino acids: CASSQDRQGAAYEQYF. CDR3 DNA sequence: TGCGCCAGCAGCCAAGATCGACAGGGGGCAGCGTACGAGCAGTACTTC.

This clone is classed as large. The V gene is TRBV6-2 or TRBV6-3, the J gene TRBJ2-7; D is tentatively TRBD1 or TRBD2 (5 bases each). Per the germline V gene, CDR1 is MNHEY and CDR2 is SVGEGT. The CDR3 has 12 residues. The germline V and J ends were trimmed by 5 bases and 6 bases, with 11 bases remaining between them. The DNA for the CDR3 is TGTGCCAGCAGTCCCGGGACCCTCGAGCAGTACTTC. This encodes CASSPGTLEQYF.

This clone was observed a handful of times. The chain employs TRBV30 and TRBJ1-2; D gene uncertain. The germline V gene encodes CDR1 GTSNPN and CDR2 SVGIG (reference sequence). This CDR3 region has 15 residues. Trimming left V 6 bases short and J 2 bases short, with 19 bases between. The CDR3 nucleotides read TGTGCCTGTCTCGGTTCAGGTGAACTCAACTATGGCTACACCTTC. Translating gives CACLGSGELNYGYTF.

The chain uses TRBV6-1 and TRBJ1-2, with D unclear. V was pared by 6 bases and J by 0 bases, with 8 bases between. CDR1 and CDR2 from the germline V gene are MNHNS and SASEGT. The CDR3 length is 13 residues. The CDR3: CASSLGANYGYTF. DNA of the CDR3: TGTGCCAGCAGCCTCGGTGCTAACTATGGCTACACCTTC.

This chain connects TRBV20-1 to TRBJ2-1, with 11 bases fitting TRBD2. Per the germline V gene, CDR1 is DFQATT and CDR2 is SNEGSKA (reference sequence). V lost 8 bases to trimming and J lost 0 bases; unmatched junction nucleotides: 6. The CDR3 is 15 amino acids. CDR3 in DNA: TGCAGTACGGTGGGACTAGCGGCCTCCTACAATGAGCAGTTCTTC. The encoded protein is CSTVGLAASYNEQFF.

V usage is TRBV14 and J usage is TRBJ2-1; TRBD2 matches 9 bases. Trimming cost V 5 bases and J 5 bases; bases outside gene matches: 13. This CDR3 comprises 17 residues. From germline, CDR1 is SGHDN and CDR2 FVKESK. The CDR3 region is CASSSSLGGRANNEQFF. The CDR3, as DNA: TGTGCCAGCAGCTCTTCACTAGGCGGGAGGGCCAACAATGAGCAGTTCTTC.

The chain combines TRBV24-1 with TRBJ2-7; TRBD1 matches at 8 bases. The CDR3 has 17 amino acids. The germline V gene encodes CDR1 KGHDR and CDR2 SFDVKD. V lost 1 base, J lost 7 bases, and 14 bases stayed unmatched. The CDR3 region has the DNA TGTGCCACCAGTGATTTTGGGGACAGGTTGCACGAAGAGGAGCAGTACTTC. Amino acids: CATSDFGDRLHEEEQYF.

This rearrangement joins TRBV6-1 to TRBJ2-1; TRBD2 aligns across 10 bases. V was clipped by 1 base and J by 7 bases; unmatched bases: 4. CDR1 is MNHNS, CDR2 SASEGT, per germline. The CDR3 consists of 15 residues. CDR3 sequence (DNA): TGTGCCAGCAGTGAAGAAGCGGGAGGGCCAAATGAGCAGTTCTTC. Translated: CASSEEAGGPNEQFF.